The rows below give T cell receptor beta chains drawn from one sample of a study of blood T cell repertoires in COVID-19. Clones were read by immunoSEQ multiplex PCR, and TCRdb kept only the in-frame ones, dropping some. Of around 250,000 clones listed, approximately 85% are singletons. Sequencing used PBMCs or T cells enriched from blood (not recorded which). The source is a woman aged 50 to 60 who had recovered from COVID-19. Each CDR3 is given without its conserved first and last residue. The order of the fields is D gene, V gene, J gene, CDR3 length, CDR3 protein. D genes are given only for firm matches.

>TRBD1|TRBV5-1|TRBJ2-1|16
ASSPQPGQGMGYNEQF
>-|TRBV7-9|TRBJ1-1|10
ASSLPRTEAF
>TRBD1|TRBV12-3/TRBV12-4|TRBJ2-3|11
ASTPGGLDTQY
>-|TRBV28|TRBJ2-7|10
ASSYPGNEQY
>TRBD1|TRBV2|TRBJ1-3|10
ASGGQGYTIY
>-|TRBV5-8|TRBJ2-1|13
ASSWTPNTGNKQF
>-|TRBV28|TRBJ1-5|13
ASSLHRHSNQPQH
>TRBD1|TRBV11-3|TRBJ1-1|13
ASRPRDRGPTEAF
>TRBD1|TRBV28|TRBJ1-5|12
ASSPDRDNQPQH
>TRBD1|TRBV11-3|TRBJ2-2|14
ASSPGTGRTTGELF
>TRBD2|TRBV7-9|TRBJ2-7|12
ASSLAGTSYEQY
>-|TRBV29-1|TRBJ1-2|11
SVVVGSAWGYT
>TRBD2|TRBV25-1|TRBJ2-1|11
ASSEVAGMRQF
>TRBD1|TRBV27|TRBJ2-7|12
ASRMTGGLYEQY
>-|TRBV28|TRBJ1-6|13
ASSGGSSYNSPLH
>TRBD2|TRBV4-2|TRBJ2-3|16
ASSQDYLLAGNGDTQY
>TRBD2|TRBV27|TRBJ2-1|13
ASIHLAGGQGEQF
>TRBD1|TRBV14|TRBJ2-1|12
ASSHWDSHNEQF
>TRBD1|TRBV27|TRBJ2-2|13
ASGGQGVDTGELF
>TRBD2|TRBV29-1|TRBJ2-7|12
SVEFVAGAYEQY
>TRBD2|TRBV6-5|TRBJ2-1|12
ASSRLAVYNEQF
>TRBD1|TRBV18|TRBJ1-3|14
ASSPRTGSIGNTIY